This T cell receptor beta chain was observed in a study of blood T cells in healthy people across ages. Primers used in a second PCR of roughly 6 to 12 cycles were a sample-barcoded 5' primer and a J-beta primer mix. TCRdb redid the calling of the 5' RACE reads with MiXCR, one entry per CDR3 protein. The data contain more than 550,000 distinct CDR3 sequences, approximately 21% of them singletons. V was trimmed by 1 base and J by 2 bases, leaving 3 bases between them. Germline V gives CDR1 SQVTM, CDR2 ANQGSEA. The CDR3 contains 13 residues. Sequencing was carried out using blood. The chain employs TRBV29-1 and TRBJ2-6; D uncertain. The receptor comes from a man between 65 and 79 years old in good health. The CDR3 sequence: CSVEGTGANVLTF. The CDR3 DNA sequence: TGCAGCGTTGAAGGGACTGGGGCCAACGTCCTGACTTTC.